This note documents a single TCR beta chain sequence. Trimming took 0 bases from V and 2 from J; bases not matched to a gene: 4. The CDR3 runs 16 residues. Germline loops: CDR1 SGDLS, CDR2 YYNGEE. How the authors handled the data: From reference gene primer amplification, estimates of nucleated cell counts were derived. Here immunoSEQ multiplex PCR was the method, and the copy in TCRdb shows in-frame clones only, minus some. V, J and clone size reflect that table, while D and trimming were determined from the DNA. The data show about 75,000 clones, around nine tenths seen once. These data belong to a study of blood T cell repertoires in COVID-19. On the study more broadly: Italy, Spain and the United States were the sources of the convalescent and acute COVID-19 samples.

The sequenced sample was peripheral blood. This chain uses TRBV9 with TRBJ2-3, with 9 bases that match TRBD1. The TCR comes from a human donor in a cohort sampled during active COVID-19. CDR3 sequence reads: CASSVGRDRVTDTQYF. As DNA, the CDR3 is TGTGCCAGCAGCGTAGGCCGGGACAGGGTCACAGATACGCAGTATTTT.